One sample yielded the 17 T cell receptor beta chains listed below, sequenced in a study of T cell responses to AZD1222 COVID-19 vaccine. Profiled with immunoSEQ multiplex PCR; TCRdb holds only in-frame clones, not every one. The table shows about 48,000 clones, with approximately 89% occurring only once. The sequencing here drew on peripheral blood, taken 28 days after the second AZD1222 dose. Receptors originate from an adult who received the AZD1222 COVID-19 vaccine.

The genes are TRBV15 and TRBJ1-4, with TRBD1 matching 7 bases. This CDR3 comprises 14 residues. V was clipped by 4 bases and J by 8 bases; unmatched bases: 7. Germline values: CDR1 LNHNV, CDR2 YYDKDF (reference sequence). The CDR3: CATSTTGIGEKLFF. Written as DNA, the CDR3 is TGTGCCACCAGCACGACAGGGATTGGCGAAAAACTGTTTTTT.

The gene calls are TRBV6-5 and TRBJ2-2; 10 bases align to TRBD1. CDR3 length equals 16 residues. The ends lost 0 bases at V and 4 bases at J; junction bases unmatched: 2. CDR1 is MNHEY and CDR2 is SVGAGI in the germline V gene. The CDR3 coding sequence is TGTGCCAGCAGTTACTCCGGGACAGGGGCCACCGGGGAGCTGTTTTTT. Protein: CASSYSGTGATGELFF.

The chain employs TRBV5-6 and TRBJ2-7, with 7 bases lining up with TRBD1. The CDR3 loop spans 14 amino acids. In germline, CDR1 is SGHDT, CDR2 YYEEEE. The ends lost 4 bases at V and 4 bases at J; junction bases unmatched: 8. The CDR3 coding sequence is TGTGCCAGCAGCCTTCCGGACAGGTTGTACGAGCAGTACTTC. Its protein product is CASSLPDRLYEQYF.

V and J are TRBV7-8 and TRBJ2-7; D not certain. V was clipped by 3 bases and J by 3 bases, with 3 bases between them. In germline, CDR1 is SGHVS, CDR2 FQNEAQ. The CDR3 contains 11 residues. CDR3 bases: TGTGCCAGCAGCTTTAGCTACGAGCAGTACTTC. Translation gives CASSFSYEQYF.

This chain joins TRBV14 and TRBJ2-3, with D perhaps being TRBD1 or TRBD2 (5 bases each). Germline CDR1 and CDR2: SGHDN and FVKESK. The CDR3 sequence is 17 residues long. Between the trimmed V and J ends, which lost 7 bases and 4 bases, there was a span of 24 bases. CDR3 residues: CASKEKVGTSLPDTQYF. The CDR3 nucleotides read TGTGCCAGCAAAGAGAAGGTCGGGACCAGCCTACCAGATACGCAGTATTTT.

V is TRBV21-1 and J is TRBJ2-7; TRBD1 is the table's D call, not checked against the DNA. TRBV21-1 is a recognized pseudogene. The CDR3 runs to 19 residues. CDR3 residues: CASSVHPPADRVLLGEQYF. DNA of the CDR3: TGTGCCAGCAGCGTCCACCCCCCCGCCGACAGGGTTCTACTCGGCGAGCAGTACTTC.

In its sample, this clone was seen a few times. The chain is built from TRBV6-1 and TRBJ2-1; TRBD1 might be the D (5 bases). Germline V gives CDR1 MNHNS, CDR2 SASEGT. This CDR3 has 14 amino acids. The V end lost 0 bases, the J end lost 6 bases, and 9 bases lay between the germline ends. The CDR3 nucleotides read TGTGCCAGCAGTGAAGCTGGACACTCCAATGAGCAGTTCTTC. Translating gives CASSEAGHSNEQFF.

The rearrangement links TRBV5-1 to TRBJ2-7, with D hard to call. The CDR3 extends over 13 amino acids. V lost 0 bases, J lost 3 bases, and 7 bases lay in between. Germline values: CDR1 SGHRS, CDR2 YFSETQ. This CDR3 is CASSLDTDYEQYF. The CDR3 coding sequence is TGCGCCAGCAGCTTGGATACAGACTACGAGCAGTACTTC. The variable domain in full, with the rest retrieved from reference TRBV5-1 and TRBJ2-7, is KAGVTQTPRYLIKTRGQQVTLSCSPISGHRSVSWYQQTPGQGLQFLFEYFSETQRNKGNFPGRFSGRQFSNSRSEMNVSTLELGDSALYLCASSLDTDYEQYFGPGTRLTVT.

In nucleotides, the CDR3 is TGTGCCAGCAGTTTACCCCTAAGGCATAGCGGGGGGGCCCAATTGAGAACCGGGGAGCTGTTTTTT. Translating gives CASSLPLRHSGGAQLRTGELFF. The rearrangement uses TRBV11-2 and TRBJ2-2; 11 bases line up with TRBD2. Trimming cost V 6 bases and J 5 bases; bases outside gene matches: 26. The germline V gene has CDR1 SGHAT and CDR2 FQNNGV. CDR3 size: 22 residues. The full variable domain, with the rest looked up from reference TRBV11-2 and TRBJ2-2, is EAGVAQSPRYKIIEKRQSVAFWCNPISGHATLYWYQQILGQGPKLLIQFQNNGVVDDSQLPKDRFSAERLKGVDSTLKIQPAKLEDSAVYLCASSLPLRHSGGAQLRTGELFFGEGSRLTVL.

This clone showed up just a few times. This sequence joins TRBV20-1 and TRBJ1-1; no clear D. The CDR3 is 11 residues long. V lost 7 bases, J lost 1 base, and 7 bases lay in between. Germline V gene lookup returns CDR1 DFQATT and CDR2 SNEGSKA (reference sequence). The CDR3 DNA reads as TGCAGTGTGGAGCAGAACACTGAAGCTTTCTTT. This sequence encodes CSVEQNTEAFF.

The CDR3 loop is CASSDGQTDTQYF. The DNA of the CDR3 is TGTGCCAGCAGTGACGGGCAGACAGATACGCAGTATTTT. The chain has TRBV5-4 and TRBJ2-3; D is unresolved. The CDR3 has 13 residues. With 5 bases removed from V and 3 bases from J, the gap between germline ends came to 10 bases. Germline CDR1 and CDR2: SGHNT and YYREEE (reference sequence).

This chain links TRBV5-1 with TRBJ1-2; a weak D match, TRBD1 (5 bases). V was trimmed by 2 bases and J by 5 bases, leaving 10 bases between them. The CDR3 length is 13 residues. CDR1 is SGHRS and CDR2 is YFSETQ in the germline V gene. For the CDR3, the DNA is TGCGCCAGCAGCTTAGGGACGCAGTATGGCTACACCTTC. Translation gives CASSLGTQYGYTF. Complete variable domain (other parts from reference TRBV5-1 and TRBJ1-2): KAGVTQTPRYLIKTRGQQVTLSCSPISGHRSVSWYQQTPGQGLQFLFEYFSETQRNKGNFPGRFSGRQFSNSRSEMNVSTLELGDSALYLCASSLGTQYGYTFGSGTRLTVV.

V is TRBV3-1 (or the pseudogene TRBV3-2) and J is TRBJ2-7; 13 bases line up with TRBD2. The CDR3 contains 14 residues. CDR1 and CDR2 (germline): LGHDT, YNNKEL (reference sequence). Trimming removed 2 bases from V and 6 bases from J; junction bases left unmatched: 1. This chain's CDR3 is CASSQRTSGGEQYF. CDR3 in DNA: TGTGCCAGCAGCCAACGGACTAGCGGGGGCGAGCAGTACTTC.

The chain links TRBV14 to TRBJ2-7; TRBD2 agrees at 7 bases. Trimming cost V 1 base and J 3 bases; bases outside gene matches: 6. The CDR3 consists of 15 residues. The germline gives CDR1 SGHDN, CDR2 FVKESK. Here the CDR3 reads CASSQGSGFRYEQYF. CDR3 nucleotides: TGTGCCAGCAGCCAAGGTAGCGGGTTCCGCTACGAGCAGTACTTC.

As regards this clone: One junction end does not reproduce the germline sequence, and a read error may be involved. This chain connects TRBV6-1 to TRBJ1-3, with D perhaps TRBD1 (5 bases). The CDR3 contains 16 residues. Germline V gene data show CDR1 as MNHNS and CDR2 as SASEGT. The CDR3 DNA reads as TGTGCCAGCAGTGAAGGGACAAGCCCGGAAGGAAACGCCATATATTTT. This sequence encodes CASSEGTSPEGNAIYF.

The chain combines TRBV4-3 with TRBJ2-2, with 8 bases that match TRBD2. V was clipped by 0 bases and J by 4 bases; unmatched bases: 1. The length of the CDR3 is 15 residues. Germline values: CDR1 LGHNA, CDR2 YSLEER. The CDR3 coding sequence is TGCGCCAGCAGCCAAGACAGCGGGAGCACCGGGGAGCTGTTTTTT. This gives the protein CASSQDSGSTGELFF.

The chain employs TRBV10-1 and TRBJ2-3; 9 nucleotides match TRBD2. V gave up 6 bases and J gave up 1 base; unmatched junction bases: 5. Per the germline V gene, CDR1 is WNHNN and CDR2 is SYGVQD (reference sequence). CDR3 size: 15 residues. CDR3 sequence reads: CASSGGLAGTDTQYF. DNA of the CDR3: TGCGCCAGCAGCGGGGGACTAGCAGGCACAGATACGCAGTATTTT.